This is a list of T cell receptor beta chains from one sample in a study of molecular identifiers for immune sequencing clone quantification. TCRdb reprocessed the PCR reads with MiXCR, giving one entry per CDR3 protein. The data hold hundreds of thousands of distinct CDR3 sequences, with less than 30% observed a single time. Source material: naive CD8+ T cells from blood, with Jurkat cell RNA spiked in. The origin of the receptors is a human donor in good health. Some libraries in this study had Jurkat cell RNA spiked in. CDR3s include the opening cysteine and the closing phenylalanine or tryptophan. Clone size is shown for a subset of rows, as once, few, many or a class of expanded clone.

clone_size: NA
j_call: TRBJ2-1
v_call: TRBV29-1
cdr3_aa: CSVGASRVLDEQFF

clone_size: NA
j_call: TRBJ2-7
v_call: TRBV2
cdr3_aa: CASSENSGTVSREQYF

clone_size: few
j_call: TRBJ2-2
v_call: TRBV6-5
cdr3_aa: CASSYVYTGELFF

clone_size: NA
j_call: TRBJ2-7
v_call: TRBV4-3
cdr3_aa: CASAAGTSGNYEQYF

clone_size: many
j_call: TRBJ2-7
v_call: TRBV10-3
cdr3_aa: CAISEAAVDEQYF

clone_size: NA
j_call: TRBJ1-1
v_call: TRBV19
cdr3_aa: CASRDQEGEPTEAFF

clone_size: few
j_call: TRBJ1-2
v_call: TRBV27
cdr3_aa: CASSLSGQPYYGYTF

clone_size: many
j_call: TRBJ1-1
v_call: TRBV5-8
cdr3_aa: CASSFPGRSAFF

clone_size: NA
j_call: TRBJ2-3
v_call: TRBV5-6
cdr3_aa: CASSRPGTQRDTQYF

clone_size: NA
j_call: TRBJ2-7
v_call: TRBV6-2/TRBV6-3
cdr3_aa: CASSWTESREQYF

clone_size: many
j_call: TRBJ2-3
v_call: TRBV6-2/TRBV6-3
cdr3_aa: CASTEGLAGPDTQYF

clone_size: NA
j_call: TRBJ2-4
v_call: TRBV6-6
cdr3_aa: CASSYSGLAGEFWARYIQYF

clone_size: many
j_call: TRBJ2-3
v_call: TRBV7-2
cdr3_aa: CASSLALGRRTLEDTDTQYF